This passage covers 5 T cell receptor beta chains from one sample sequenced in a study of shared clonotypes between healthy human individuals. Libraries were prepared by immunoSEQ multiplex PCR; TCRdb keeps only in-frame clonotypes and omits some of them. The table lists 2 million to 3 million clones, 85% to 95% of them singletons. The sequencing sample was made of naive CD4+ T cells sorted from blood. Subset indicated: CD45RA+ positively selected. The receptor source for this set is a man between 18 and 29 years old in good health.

CDR3 sequence: CASRQGQGGYGYTF. The CDR3 coding sequence is TGTGCCAGCAGGCAAGGACAGGGGGGCTATGGCTACACCTTC. The chain uses TRBV6-6 and TRBJ1-2, with 10 bases fitting TRBD1. Germline values: CDR1 MNHNY, CDR2 SVGAGI (reference sequence). This CDR3 is 14 amino acids long. V gave up 6 bases and J gave up 4 bases; unmatched junction bases: 5.

The CDR3 is CASSSGLAGVGVDEQFF. Here the CDR3 DNA reads TGCGCCAGCAGCTCCGGACTAGCGGGAGTCGGTGTCGATGAGCAGTTCTTC. The genes are TRBV5-1 and TRBJ2-1; 13 bases line up with TRBD2. Trimming took 3 bases from V and 8 from J; bases not matched to a gene: 11. Per germline, CDR1 SGHRS and CDR2 YFSETQ. This CDR3 is 17 amino acids long.

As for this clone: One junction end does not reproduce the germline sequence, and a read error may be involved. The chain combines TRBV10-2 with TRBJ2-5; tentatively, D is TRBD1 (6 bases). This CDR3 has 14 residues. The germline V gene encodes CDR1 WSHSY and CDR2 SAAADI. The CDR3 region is CASSEGGPQGTQYF. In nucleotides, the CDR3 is TGCGCCAGCAGTGAAGGGGGACCACAAGGGACCCAGTACTTC.

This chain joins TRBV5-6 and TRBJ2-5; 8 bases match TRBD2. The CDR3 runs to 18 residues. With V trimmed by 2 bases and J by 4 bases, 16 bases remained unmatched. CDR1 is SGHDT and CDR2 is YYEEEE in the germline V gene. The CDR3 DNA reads TGTGCCAGCAGCTTACCCCCGTCGGGGGGGGCTGTAGGAGAGACCCAGTACTTC. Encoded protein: CASSLPPSGGAVGETQYF.

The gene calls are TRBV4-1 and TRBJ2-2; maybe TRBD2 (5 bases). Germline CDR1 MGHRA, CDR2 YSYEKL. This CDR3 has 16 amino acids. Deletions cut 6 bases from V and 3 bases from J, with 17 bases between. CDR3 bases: TGCGCCAGCAGTAAGGAACGGACTGACTACACCGGGGAGCTGTTTTTT. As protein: CASSKERTDYTGELFF.